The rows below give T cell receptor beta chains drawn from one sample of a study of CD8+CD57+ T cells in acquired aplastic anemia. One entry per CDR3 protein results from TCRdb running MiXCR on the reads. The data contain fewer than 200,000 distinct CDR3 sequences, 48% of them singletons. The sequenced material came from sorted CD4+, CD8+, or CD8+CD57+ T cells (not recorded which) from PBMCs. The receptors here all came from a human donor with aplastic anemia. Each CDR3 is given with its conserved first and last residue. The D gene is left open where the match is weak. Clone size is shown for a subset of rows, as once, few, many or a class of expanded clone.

CASGLGPYEQYF | TGTGCTAGTGGCCTAGGGCCGTACGAGCAATACTTC | TRBJ2-7 | - | TRBV12-5 | -
CASYPVGQGEDNEQFF | TGCGCCAGTTACCCCGTGGGACAGGGGGAAGACAATGAGCAGTTCTTC | TRBJ2-1 | TRBD1 | TRBV5-1 | once
CAISIRPVYEQYF | TGTGCCATCAGTATTAGGCCCGTATACGAGCAGTACTTC | TRBJ2-7 | - | TRBV10-3 | few
CSVGGLGGTGPGTEAFF | TGCAGCGTTGGAGGCTTAGGTGGCACGGGGCCGGGCACTGAAGCTTTCTTT | TRBJ1-1 | - | TRBV29-1 | -
CAISESASMFEVTQYF | TGTGCCATCAGTGAGTCGGCCAGTATGTTTGAGGTGACCCAGTACTTC | TRBJ2-5 | - | TRBV10-3 | -
CSASRLAGDNEQFF | TGCAGTGCTTCCCGACTAGCGGGGGACAATGAGCAGTTCTTC | TRBJ2-1 | TRBD2 | TRBV20-1 | -
CSARAQYF | TGCAGTGCTAGAGCCCAGTACTTC | TRBJ2-5 | - | TRBV20-1 | -
CSARDPAGGSYEQYF | TGCAGTGCTAGAGATCCAGCGGGAGGGTCCTACGAGCAGTACTTC | TRBJ2-7 | TRBD2 | TRBV20-1 | -
CASRSGTTLFHSYNEQFF | TGTGCCAGCAGATCCGGGACAACACTATTTCATTCCTACAATGAGCAGTTCTTC | TRBJ2-1 | - | TRBV4-2 | -
CASSQDGTSGVYEQYF | TGTGCCAGCAGCCAAGATGGTACTAGCGGGGTTTACGAGCAGTACTTC | TRBJ2-7 | TRBD2 | TRBV3-1 | many
CASRSPGLADTDTQYF | TGTGCCAGCAGGTCCCCGGGACTAGCTGACACAGATACGCAGTATTTT | TRBJ2-3 | TRBD2 | TRBV2 | many
CASSPGAGYGYTF | TGTGCCAGCAGCCCCGGGGCGGGCTATGGCTACACCTTC | TRBJ1-2 | - | TRBV6-1 | few
CASSPRTGIGYTF | TGTGCCAGCAGCCCCCGGACAGGGATTGGCTACACCTTC | TRBJ1-2 | TRBD1 | TRBV9 | many
CSARLSRGAYEQYF | TGCAGTGCTAGGTTAAGCAGGGGAGCCTACGAGCAGTACTTC | TRBJ2-7 | - | TRBV20-1 | -
CATSRVAADDYGYTF | TGTGCCACCAGCAGAGTTGCAGCGGATGACTATGGCTACACCTTC | TRBJ1-2 | - | TRBV15 | few
CSARTQGDEQFF | TGCAGTGCTAGAACCCAGGGGGATGAGCAGTTCTTC | TRBJ2-1 | TRBD1 | TRBV20-1 | -
CASSRASGGRTQYF | TGTGCCAGCAGCCGAGCTAGCGGGGGAAGGACCCAGTACTTC | TRBJ2-5 | TRBD2 | TRBV3-1 | once
CSVVLGRDSNYGYTF | TGCAGCGTTGTGTTAGGGAGGGATTCCAACTATGGCTACACCTTC | TRBJ1-2 | - | TRBV29-1 | -